The clone carrying this TCR beta chain was seen a handful of times. Its antigen remains unidentified. Isolation per sample recovered at least 6.5 million PBMCs. Total RNA amounts of at least 6 micrograms were extracted per sample. The CDR3 loop spans 13 amino acids. Trimming stripped 5 bases from V and 5 bases from J, with 15 bases between. Germline V CDR1 and CDR2: DFQATT, SNEGSKA (reference sequence). The record originates from a study of blood T cells in healthy people across ages. Study-wide results and limits: In older individuals, TCR beta diversity per million T cells was lower, falling roughly linearly with age.

A sample-barcoded 5' primer and a J-beta primer mix were used in a second PCR of about 7 to 11 cycles. There were at least 2.5 million CDR3-containing paired-end reads obtained from each sample. TCRdb redid the calling of the 5' RACE reads with MiXCR, one entry per CDR3 protein. Counted here are under 2,000,000 distinct CDR3 sequences, around half occurring once; the ten biggest clones make up 2.1%. This sequence was found in a woman in her 40s in good health. This chain connects TRBV20-1 to TRBJ1-2, with D hard to call. What was sequenced was blood. Here the CDR3 DNA reads TGCAGTGCTCGCTGGGAATTGGGGTATGGCTACACCTTC. It encodes CSARWELGYGYTF.